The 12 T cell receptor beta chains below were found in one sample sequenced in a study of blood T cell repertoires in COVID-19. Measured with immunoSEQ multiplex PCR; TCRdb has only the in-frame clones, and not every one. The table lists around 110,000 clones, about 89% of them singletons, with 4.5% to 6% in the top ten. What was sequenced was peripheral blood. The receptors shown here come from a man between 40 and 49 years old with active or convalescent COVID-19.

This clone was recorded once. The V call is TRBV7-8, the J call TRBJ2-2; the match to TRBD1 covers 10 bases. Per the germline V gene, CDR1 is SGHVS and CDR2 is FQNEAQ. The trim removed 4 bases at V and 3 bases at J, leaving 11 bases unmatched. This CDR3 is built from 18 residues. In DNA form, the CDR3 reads TGTGCCAGCAGCTCGCCGGGGACAGGGGAGATGGACACCGGGGAGCTGTTTTTT. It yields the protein CASSSPGTGEMDTGELFF.

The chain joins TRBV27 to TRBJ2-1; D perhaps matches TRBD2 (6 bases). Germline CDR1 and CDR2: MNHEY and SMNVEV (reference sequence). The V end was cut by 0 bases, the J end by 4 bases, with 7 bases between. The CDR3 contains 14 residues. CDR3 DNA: TGTGCCAGCAGTTTATCTGGACTATACAATGAGCAGTTCTTC. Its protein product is CASSLSGLYNEQFF.

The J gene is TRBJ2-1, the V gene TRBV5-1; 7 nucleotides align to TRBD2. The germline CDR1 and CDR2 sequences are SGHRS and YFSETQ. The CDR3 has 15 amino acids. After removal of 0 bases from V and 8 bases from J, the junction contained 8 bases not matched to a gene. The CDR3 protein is CASSLVGGKLDEQFF. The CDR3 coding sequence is TGCGCCAGCAGCTTGGTGGGGGGGAAGCTCGATGAGCAGTTCTTC.

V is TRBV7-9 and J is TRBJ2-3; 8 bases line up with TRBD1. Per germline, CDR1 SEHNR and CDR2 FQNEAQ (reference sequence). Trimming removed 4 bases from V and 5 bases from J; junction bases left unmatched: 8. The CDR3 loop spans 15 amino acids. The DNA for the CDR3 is TGTGCCAGCAGCTGGGCAGGGGGCATAAGAGATACGCAGTATTTT. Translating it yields CASSWAGGIRDTQYF.

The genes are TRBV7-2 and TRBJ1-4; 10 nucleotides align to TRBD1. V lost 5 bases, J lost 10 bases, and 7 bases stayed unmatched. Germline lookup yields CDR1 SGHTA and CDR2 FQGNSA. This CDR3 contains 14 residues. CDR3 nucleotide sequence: TGTGCCAGCAGCCCAGACGGACAGGGGGGAAAACTGTTTTTT. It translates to CASSPDGQGGKLFF. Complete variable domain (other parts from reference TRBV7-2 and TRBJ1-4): GAGVSQSPSNKVTEKGKDVELRCDPISGHTALYWYRQSLGQGLEFLIYFQGNSAPDKSGLPSDRFSAERTGGSVSTLTIQRTQQEDSAVYLCASSPDGQGGKLFFGSGTQLSVL.

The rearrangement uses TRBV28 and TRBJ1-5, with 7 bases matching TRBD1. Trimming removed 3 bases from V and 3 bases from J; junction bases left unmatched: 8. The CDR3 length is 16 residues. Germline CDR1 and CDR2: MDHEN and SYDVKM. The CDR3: CASSLGRDRDNQPQHF. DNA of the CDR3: TGTGCCAGCAGTTTGGGGCGGGACAGAGACAATCAGCCCCAGCATTTT.

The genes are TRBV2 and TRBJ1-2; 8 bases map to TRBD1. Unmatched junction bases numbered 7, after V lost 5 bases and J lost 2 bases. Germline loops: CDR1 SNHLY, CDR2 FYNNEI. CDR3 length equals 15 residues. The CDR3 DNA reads TGTGCCAGCAGTTTCGGACAGGGAATAAACTATGGCTACACCTTC. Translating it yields CASSFGQGINYGYTF. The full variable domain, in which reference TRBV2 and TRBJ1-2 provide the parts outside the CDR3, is EPEVTQTPSHQVTQMGQEVILRCVPISNHLYFYWYRQILGQKVEFLVSFYNNEISEKSEIFDDQFSVERPDGSNFTLKIRSTKLEDSAMYFCASSFGQGINYGYTFGSGTRLTVV.

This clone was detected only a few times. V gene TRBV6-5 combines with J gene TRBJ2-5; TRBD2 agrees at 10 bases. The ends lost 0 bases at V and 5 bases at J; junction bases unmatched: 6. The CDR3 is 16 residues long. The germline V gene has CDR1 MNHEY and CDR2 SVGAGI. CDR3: CASSYSAGGPGETQYF. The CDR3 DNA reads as TGTGCCAGCAGTTACTCAGCGGGAGGGCCAGGGGAGACCCAGTACTTC.

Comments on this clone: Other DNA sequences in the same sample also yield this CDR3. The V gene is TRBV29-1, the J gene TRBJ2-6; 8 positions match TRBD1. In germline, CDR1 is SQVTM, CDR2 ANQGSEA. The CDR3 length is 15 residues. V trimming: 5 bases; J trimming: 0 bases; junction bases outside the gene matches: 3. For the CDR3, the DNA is TGCAGCGTTAGACAGGGGAGCTCTGGGGCCAACGTCCTGACTTTC. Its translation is CSVRQGSSGANVLTF.

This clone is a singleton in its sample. The CDR3 nucleotides read TGTGCCAGCAGTACTCAGGGCTACGAGCAGTACTTC. Protein sequence: CASSTQGYEQYF. V gene TRBV6-6 combines with J gene TRBJ2-7; tentatively, D is TRBD1 (5 bases). The ends were cut back, 5 bases at V and 3 bases at J, with 8 bases in the middle. The CDR3 length is 12 residues. CDR1 is MNHNY and CDR2 is SVGAGI in the germline V gene (reference sequence).

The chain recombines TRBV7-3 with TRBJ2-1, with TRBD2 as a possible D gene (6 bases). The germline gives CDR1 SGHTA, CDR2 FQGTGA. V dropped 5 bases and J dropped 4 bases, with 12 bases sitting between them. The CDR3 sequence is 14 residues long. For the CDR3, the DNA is TGTGCCAGCAGCCCCCAGGGACTGTACAATGAGCAGTTCTTC. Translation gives CASSPQGLYNEQFF.

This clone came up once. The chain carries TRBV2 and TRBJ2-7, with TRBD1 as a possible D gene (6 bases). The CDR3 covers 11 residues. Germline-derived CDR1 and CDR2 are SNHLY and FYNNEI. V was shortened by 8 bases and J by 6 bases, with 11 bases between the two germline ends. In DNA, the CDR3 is TGTGCCAGCGTAAGCAGGGGCGAGCAGTACTTC. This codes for CASVSRGEQYF.